This T cell receptor (beta chain) was sequenced in a study of T cell changes during pregnancy in multiple sclerosis (dated by TCRdb to between 2017 and 2020). Background for the entire study: The study examined how the T cell repertoire changed over the course of pregnancy in women with multiple sclerosis.

The library was prepared using the immunoSEQ multiplex PCR assay. TCRdb carries this immuneACCESS record with in-frame sequences only. Its versions omit some clonotypes, under half of them owing to an unresolved V gene in the studies checked, with the rest unexplained. A total of roughly 58,000 clones appear in this sample, roughly 90% of them only once. The ten largest clones capture 0.16% of the sample. Regarding this clone: Which antigen it targets is not known. Base quality data are lacking; no much larger clone is found one base away.

For this chain, trimming is 5 bases at the V end and 3 bases at the J end, and the number of junction bases without a gene match is 9. CDR1 and CDR2, per the germline V gene (reference sequence), are PRHDT and FYEKMQ. The CDR3 has 15 amino acids, counting the end cysteine and phenylalanine. Solely the CDR3 DNA is kept, with 45 bases framed from the first base. The receptor comes from a female donor in good health, enrolled as a control in a pregnancy study. Specimen: CD4+ T cells from peripheral blood mononuclear cells, collected after pregnancy. This chain is built from TRBV13 and TRBJ1-1, with 7 central nucleotides matching TRBD1. CDR3 reads: CASSLQGQAHTEAFF. The nucleotide sequence is TGTGCCAGCAGCCTGCAAGGACAGGCACACACTGAAGCTTTCTTT. Where the CDR3 stops, the reference TRBV13 and TRBJ1-1 genes take over; the full variable domain is AAGVIQSPRHLIKEKRETATLKCYPIPRHDTVYWYQQGPGQDPQFLISFYEKMQSDKGSIPDRFSAQQFSDYHSELNMSSLELGDSALYFCASSLQGQAHTEAFFGQGTRLTVV.